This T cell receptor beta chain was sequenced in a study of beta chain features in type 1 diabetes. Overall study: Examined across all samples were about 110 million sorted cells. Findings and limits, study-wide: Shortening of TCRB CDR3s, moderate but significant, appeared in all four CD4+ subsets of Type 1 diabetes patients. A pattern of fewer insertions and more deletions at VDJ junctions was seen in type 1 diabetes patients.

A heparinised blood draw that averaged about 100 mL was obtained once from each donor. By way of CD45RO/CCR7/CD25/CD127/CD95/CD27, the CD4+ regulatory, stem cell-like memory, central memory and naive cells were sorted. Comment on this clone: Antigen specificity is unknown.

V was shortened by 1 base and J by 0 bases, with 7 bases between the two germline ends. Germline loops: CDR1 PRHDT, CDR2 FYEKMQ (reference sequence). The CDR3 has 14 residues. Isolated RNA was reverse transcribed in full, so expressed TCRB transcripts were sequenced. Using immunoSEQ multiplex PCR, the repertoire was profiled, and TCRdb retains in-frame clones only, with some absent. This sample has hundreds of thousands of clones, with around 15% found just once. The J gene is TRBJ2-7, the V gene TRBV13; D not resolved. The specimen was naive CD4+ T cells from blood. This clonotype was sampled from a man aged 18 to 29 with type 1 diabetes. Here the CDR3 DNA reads TGTGCCAGCAGCTTAGACAGAAGCTCCTACGAGCAGTACTTC. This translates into CASSLDRSSYEQYF.